Below are 24 T cell receptor beta chains sequenced from a single sample in a study of T cell repertoires in cytomegalovirus infection (dated by TCRdb to the late 2010s). The sample was run on an Illumina HiSeq 1500. TCRdb reprocessed the public reads (quality trimming at Q25 with fastp, clone calling with MiXCR) and kept in-frame beta chains. Each CDR3 protein appears once, grouped with its most common genes and DNA. Across this sample there are about 890,000 distinct CDR3 sequences, with approximately 32% seen only once. 10% to 15% of the sample rests with the top ten. No antigen is known for these receptors. According to the study, the label for this sample's treatment or condition signals: in vitro stimulation with specific CMV peptide epitopes to enrich CMV-specific T cells. The sequencing here drew on cultured CD8+ T cells from PBMCs, taken from culture after CMV antigen stimulation. The receptors come from a human donor in good health (CMV status not recorded). Some clones in this sample may be carry-over from other donors' samples.

This chain joins TRBV10-3 and TRBJ1-2, with D possibly TRBD1 on 6 matching bases. CDR3 size: 11 residues. Germline V gives CDR1 ENHRY, CDR2 SYGVKD. V was clipped by 8 bases and J by 4 bases, with 8 bases between them. In nucleotides, the CDR3 is TGTGCCATCGGACAGTCCTATGGCTACACCTTC. It translates to CAIGQSYGYTF.

This clonotype has ten or more counts. The rearrangement uses TRBV7-2 and TRBJ1-4; D uncertain. The CDR3 spans 12 residues. V gave up 2 bases and J gave up 11 bases, with 9 bases separating them. The V gene's germline CDR1 is SGHTA and CDR2 FQGNSA. CDR3 in amino acids: CASSLSLDKLFF. The CDR3 nucleotides are TGTGCCAGCAGCTTAAGCCTTGATAAACTGTTTTTT.

This clonotype was recorded a few times. The rearrangement uses TRBV15 and TRBJ2-5; D possibly corresponds to TRBD1 (6 bases). Germline values: CDR1 LNHNV, CDR2 YYDKDF (reference sequence). Deletions cut 10 bases from V and 2 bases from J, with 8 bases between. The CDR3 has 11 residues. The CDR3 DNA is TGTGCCATAGGGGGACAAGAGACCCAGTACTTC. It specifies CAIGGQETQYF.

The chain carries TRBV5-6 and TRBJ2-7; TRBD1 agrees at 8 bases. CDR3 size: 14 residues. CDR1 SGHDT and CDR2 YYEEEE come from the germline V gene. Trimming removed 4 bases from V and 3 bases from J; junction bases left unmatched: 6. Written as DNA, the CDR3 is TGTGCCAGCAGCGTCGGACAGGGAGTCTACGAGCAGTACTTC. Encoded protein: CASSVGQGVYEQYF.

This chain uses TRBV15 with TRBJ1-6, with a tentative D call TRBD1 (5 bases). Trimming pared 4 bases from V and 7 bases from J, leaving 11 bases between. This CDR3 contains 14 residues. Germline-derived CDR1 and CDR2 are LNHNV and YYDKDF (reference sequence). CDR3 amino acids: CATSTGLMNSPLHF. The CDR3 DNA reads as TGTGCCACCAGCACGGGACTGATGAATTCACCCCTCCACTTT.

The chain carries TRBV7-9 and TRBJ2-5; D is uncertain. There are 14 residues in the CDR3. Germline CDR1 SEHNR, CDR2 FQNEAQ (reference sequence). Trimming took off 5 bases at V and 0 bases at J, with 10 bases between the two ends. The CDR3 nucleotides read TGTGCCAGCAGCCCACCTAGTGACCAAGAGACCCAGTACTTC. Translating gives CASSPPSDQETQYF.

This clonotype was counted many times. The chain carries TRBV7-9 and TRBJ2-4; D possibly corresponds to TRBD2 (6 bases). This CDR3 region has 11 residues. Trimming pared 4 bases from V and 9 bases from J, leaving 7 bases between. Germline V CDR1 and CDR2: SEHNR, FQNEAQ (reference sequence). The CDR3, as DNA: TGTGCCAGCAGCTGGGGAGGCATTCAGTACTTC. Translated: CASSWGGIQYF.

This clonotype was observed a handful of times. This sequence joins TRBV7-2 and TRBJ2-5; 10 bases fit TRBD2. Germline V gives CDR1 SGHTA, CDR2 FQGNSA. This CDR3 comprises 17 residues. V gave up 2 bases and J gave up 1 base; unmatched junction bases: 7. For the CDR3, the DNA is TGTGCCAGCAGCTTACAGGTAGCGGGGGGACTCCAAGAGACCCAGTACTTC. It is translated as CASSLQVAGGLQETQYF.

This clonotype showed up many times. V usage is TRBV7-6 and J usage is TRBJ1-4; no definite D call. The germline V gene has CDR1 SGHVS and CDR2 FNYEAQ. This CDR3 contains 13 residues. Trimming left V 1 base short and J 7 bases short, with 7 bases between. The CDR3 DNA follows: TGTGCCAGCAGCTTAGGGCCAGTTGAAAAACTGTTTTTT. Residues: CASSLGPVEKLFF.

The rearrangement joins TRBV29-1 to TRBJ2-1; D not certain. With 7 bases removed from V and 2 bases from J, the gap between germline ends came to 12 bases. The germline CDR1 and CDR2 sequences are SQVTM and ANQGSEA. The CDR3 has 13 residues. The CDR3 DNA is TGCAGCGCCCCTACGGCTACCTACAATGAGCAGTTCTTC. Translation: CSAPTATYNEQFF.

As regards this clonotype: Being one base from a much bigger clone, this may be a read error. Without the conserved terminal phenylalanine or tryptophan, this CDR3 likely stems from a read error. This chain joins TRBV4-1 and TRBJ2-3; no definite D call. The V gene's germline CDR1 is MGHRA and CDR2 YSYEKL. This CDR3 is 17 amino acids long. The ends were cut back, 0 bases at V and 1 base at J, with 14 bases in the middle. The CDR3 region has the DNA TGCGCCAGCAGCCAAGACCGGCGACTCACCCGCACAGATACGCAGTATTCT. This sequence encodes CASSQDRRLTRTDTQYS.

V and J are TRBV29-1 and TRBJ2-3, with 7 nucleotides matching TRBD2. Germline V CDR1 and CDR2: SQVTM, ANQGSEA. The CDR3 has 15 residues. With 1 base clipped from V and 0 bases from J, the junction kept 4 bases outside the gene matches. Written as DNA, the CDR3 is TGCAGCGTTGAAGGACTAGCAACGAGCACAGATACGCAGTATTTT. Its protein product is CSVEGLATSTDTQYF.

The rearrangement joins TRBV6-6 to TRBJ1-5; 9 bases align to TRBD1. The CDR3 contains 17 residues. The trim removed 7 bases at V and 0 bases at J, leaving 10 bases unmatched. Germline V gives CDR1 MNHNY, CDR2 SVGAGI (reference sequence). The chain's CDR3 is CASTWDREKGSNQPQHF. CDR3 bases: TGTGCCAGCACCTGGGACAGGGAAAAGGGTAGCAATCAGCCCCAGCATTTT.

As DNA, the CDR3 is TGTGCCAGCAGCCCCCCTCTCCACCGGTCGACAGACGCTGAAGCTTTCTTT. Residues: CASSPPLHRSTDAEAFF. This chain uses TRBV3-1 with TRBJ1-1; TRBD1 might be the D (5 bases). Germline assignment: CDR1 LGHDT and CDR2 YNNKEL (reference sequence). Deletions cut 4 bases from V and 6 bases from J, with 24 bases between. The CDR3 extends over 17 amino acids.

The chain links TRBV12-5 to TRBJ2-1; possibly TRBD2 for D (7 bases). Trimming pared 4 bases from V and 9 bases from J, leaving 13 bases between. CDR3 size: 13 residues. The germline CDR1 and CDR2 sequences are LGHNT and FRNRAP. CDR3 nucleotide sequence: TGTGCTAGTGGTTGGGGGGGGGCAAGTGAGCAGTTCTTC. It translates to CASGWGGASEQFF.

This clonotype occurred many times. V is TRBV10-3 and J is TRBJ1-6; 7 bases are shared with TRBD1. This CDR3 spans 14 amino acids. Germline V lookup: CDR1 ENHRY, CDR2 SYGVKD. The V segment lost 11 bases and the J segment 9 bases; nucleotides outside the gene matches: 13. The CDR3, as DNA: TGTGCCTCCCGGAGCACAGGGGAGGGTTCACCCCTCCACTTT. Protein product: CASRSTGEGSPLHF.

The chain uses TRBV6-2 or TRBV6-3 and TRBJ2-3; a possible D gene is TRBD2 (6 bases). CDR3 length: 15 residues. Between the trimmed V and J ends, which lost 7 bases and 2 bases, there was a span of 16 bases. Looked up from germline, CDR1 is MNHEY and CDR2 is SVGEGT. This CDR3 reads CASTGGRDVTDTQYF. The CDR3 DNA reads as TGTGCCAGCACCGGGGGACGGGACGTCACAGATACGCAGTATTTT.

This clonotype was seen only a few times. The rearrangement uses TRBV4-1 and TRBJ2-5; TRBD1 or TRBD2 may be the D gene (5 bases each). Between the trimmed V and J ends, which lost 4 bases and 2 bases, there was a span of 11 bases. Germline V gene sequence: CDR1 MGHRA, CDR2 YSYEKL. The length of the CDR3 is 14 residues. CDR3 in amino acids: CASSLRDPQETQYF. The CDR3 DNA is TGCGCCAGCAGCCTCCGGGACCCGCAAGAGACCCAGTACTTC.

This chain joins TRBV28 and TRBJ2-3; D not resolved. The CDR3 has 16 residues. From germline, CDR1 is MDHEN and CDR2 SYDVKM. V lost 3 bases and J lost 3, with 16 bases in between. The CDR3 protein is CASSLVRGRITDTQYF. DNA of the CDR3: TGTGCCAGCAGTTTGGTCCGAGGCCGTATTACAGATACGCAGTATTTT. Complete variable domain (other parts from reference TRBV28 and TRBJ2-3): DVKVTQSSRYLVKRTGEKVFLECVQDMDHENMFWYRQDPGLGLRLIYFSYDVKMKEKGDIPEGYSVSREKKERFSLILESASTNQTSMYLCASSLVRGRITDTQYFGPGTRLTVL.

In nucleotides, the CDR3 is TGTGCTAGTGGTTGGGCCATACAGGGGGAAACTGAAGCTTTCTTT. As protein: CASGWAIQGETEAFF. V usage is TRBV12-5 and J usage is TRBJ1-1; 8 bases are a match to TRBD1. The J segment lost 5 bases and the V segment lost 4 bases, leaving 9 bases of the junction unmatched. CDR1 is LGHNT, CDR2 FRNRAP, per germline. This CDR3 spans 15 amino acids.

This clonotype was detected only a few times. The CDR3 here is CASSLGGMNEQFF. CDR3 nucleotide sequence: TGTGCCAGCAGCTTAGGCGGGATGAATGAGCAGTTCTTC. The genes are TRBV13 and TRBJ2-1, with D perhaps TRBD2 (5 bases). Germline values: CDR1 PRHDT, CDR2 FYEKMQ (reference sequence). The CDR3 covers 13 residues. V was cut by 0 bases and J by 7 bases, with 7 bases left in between.

This clonotype has a handful of counts. The gene calls are TRBV7-2 and TRBJ1-1, with D perhaps TRBD1 (5 bases). The CDR3 contains 15 residues. The germline V gene has CDR1 SGHTA and CDR2 FQGNSA. V was pared by 1 base and J by 0 bases, with 9 bases between. The DNA of the CDR3 is TGTGCCAGCAGCTTAGGTTCAGGGATGAACACTGAAGCTTTCTTT. It encodes CASSLGSGMNTEAFF.

Turning to this clonotype: Mismatch with germline at one junction end may stem from a read error. This chain joins TRBV7-2 and TRBJ1-2; no clear D. The CDR3 has 14 amino acids. Germline values: CDR1 SGHTA, CDR2 FQGNSA. CDR3 DNA: TGTGCCAACAGCTTAGGTCAGCCCTCGGATGGCTACACCTTC. Its translation: CANSLGQPSDGYTF.

This clonotype was observed a few times. The chain links TRBV4-2 to TRBJ1-2; possible D gene TRBD1, 6 bases. The CDR3 extends over 15 amino acids. V was trimmed by 2 bases and J by 5 bases, leaving 15 bases between them. Germline V lookup: CDR1 LGHNA, CDR2 YNFKEQ. CDR3 region: CASSQLGQIIYGYTF. The CDR3 DNA reads as TGTGCCAGCAGCCAACTAGGACAGATTATATATGGCTACACCTTC.